The sample holds a few counts of the clone carrying this T cell receptor (beta chain). The data originate from a study of blood T cell repertoires in COVID-19. For the study at large: COVID-19 samples collected from the United States, Italy and Spain covered acute and convalescent phases. T cells, B-cell-depleted T cells, or PBMCs supplied cDNA or gDNA.

Germline-derived CDR1 and CDR2 are SGHDN and FVKESK. This CDR3 has 15 residues. The V segment lost 2 bases and the J segment 3 bases; nucleotides outside the gene matches: 6. In the authors' workflow: From reference gene primer amplification, estimates of nucleated cell counts were derived. Using immunoSEQ multiplex PCR, the repertoire was profiled, and TCRdb retains in-frame clones only, with some absent. V, J and clone size derive from that table, while D and trimming were established from the DNA sequence. This table holds about 70,000 clones, around 74% found once. V gene TRBV14 combines with J gene TRBJ1-1; 7 positions match TRBD1. Sequencing input: peripheral blood. The receptor was isolated from a human donor in a cohort sampled during active COVID-19. The CDR3 sequence is CASSQKTGIHTEAFF. The DNA for the CDR3 is TGTGCCAGCAGCCAAAAGACAGGGATCCACACTGAAGCTTTCTTT.